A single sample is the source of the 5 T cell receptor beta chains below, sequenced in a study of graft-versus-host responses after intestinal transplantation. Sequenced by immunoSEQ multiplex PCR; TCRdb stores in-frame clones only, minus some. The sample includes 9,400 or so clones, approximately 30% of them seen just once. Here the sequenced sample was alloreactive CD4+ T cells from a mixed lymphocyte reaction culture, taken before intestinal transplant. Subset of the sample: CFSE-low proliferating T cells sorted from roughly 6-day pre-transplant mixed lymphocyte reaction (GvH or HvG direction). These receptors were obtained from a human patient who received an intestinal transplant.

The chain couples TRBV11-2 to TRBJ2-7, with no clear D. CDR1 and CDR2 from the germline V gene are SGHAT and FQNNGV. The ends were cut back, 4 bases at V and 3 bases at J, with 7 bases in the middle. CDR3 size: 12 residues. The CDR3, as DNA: TGTGCCAGCAGCTCCATTTTCTACGAGCAGTACTTC. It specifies CASSSIFYEQYF. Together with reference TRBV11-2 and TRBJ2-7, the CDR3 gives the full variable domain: EAGVAQSPRYKIIEKRQSVAFWCNPISGHATLYWYQQILGQGPKLLIQFQNNGVVDDSQLPKDRFSAERLKGVDSTLKIQPAKLEDSAVYLCASSSIFYEQYFGPGTRLTVT.

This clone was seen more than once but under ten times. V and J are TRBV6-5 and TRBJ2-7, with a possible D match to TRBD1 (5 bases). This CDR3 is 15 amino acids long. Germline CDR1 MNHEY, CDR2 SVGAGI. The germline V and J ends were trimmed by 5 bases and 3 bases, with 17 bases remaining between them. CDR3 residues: CASSPEQGRVYEQYF. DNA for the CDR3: TGTGCCAGCAGTCCTGAGCAGGGTCGGGTCTACGAGCAGTACTTC.

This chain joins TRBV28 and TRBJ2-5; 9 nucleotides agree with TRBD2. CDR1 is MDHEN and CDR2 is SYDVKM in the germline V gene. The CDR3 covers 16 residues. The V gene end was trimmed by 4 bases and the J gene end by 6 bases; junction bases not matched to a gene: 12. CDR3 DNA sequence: TGTGCCAGCAGTTGGGGGAGTAGCGGGGGTAGGAAGACCCAGTACTTC. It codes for CASSWGSSGGRKTQYF.

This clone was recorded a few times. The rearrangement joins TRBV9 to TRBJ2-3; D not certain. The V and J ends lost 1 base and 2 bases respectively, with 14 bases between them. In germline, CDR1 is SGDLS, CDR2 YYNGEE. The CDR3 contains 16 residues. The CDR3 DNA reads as TGTGCCAGCAGCGTATATCCTTTCCTGGCCACAGATACGCAGTATTTT. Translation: CASSVYPFLATDTQYF. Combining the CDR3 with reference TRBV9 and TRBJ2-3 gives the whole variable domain DSGVTQTPKHLITATGQRVTLRCSPRSGDLSVYWYQQSLDQGLQFLIQYYNGEERAKGNILERFSAQQFPDLHSELNLSSLELGDSALYFCASSVYPFLATDTQYFGPGTRLTVL.

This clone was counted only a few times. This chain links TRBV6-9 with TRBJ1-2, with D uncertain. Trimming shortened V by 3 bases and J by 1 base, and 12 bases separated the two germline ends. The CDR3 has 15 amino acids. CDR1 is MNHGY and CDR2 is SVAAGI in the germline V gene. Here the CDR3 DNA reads TGTGCCAGCAGTTACAGGTTTCCGGTTAACTATGGCTACACCTTC. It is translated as CASSYRFPVNYGYTF.